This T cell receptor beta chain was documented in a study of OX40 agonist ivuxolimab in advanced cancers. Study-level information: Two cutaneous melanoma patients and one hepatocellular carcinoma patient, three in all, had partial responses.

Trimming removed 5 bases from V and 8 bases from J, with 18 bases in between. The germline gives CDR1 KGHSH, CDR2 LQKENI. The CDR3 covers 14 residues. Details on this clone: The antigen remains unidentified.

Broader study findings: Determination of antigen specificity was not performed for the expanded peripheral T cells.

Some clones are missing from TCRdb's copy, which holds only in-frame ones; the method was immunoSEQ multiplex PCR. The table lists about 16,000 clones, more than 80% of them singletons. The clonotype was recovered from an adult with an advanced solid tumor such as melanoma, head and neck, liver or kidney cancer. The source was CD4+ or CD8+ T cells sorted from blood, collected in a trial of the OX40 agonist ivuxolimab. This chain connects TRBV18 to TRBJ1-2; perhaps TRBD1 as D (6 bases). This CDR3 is CASSTTGLREGYTF. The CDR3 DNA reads TGTGCCAGCTCAACTACAGGGCTAAGAGAAGGCTACACCTTC.